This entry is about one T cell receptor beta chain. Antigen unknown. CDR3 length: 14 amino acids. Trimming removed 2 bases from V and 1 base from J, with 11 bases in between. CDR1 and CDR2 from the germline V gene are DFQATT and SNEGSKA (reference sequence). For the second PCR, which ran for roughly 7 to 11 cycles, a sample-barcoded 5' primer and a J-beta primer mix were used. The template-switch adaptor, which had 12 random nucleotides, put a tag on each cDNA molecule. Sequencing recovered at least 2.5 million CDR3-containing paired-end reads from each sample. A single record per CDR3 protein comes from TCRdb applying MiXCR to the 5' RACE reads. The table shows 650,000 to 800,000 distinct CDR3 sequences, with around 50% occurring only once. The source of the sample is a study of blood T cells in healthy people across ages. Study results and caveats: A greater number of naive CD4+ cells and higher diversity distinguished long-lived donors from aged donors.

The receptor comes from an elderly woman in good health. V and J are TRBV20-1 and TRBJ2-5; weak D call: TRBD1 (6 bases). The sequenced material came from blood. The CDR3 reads CSARMVDSQETQYF. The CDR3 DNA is TGCAGTGCTAGAATGGTGGACAGCCAAGAGACCCAGTACTTC.